The sequence of this TCR beta chain was determined in a study of cytomegalovirus exposure and HLA in healthy donors. To note about this clone: Antigen specificity is unknown.

The PCR made use of 60 Vbeta and 13 Jbeta primers. The repertoire was sequenced with immunoSEQ multiplex PCR; TCRdb's copy has only in-frame clones and lacks some. The table records about 120,000 clones, under 85% of them present only once. Whole-study results and caveats: Earlier analysis found most TCR beta V segments productive about 87% or about 30% of the time. The authors enumerated 150 to 200 TCR beta chains as linked to cytomegalovirus.

The CDR3 is 15 amino acids. Looked up from germline, CDR1 is MNHNS and CDR2 is SASEGT. The germline V and J ends were trimmed by 8 bases and 0 bases, with 13 bases remaining between them. The chain joins TRBV6-1 to TRBJ1-4; TRBD1 is a possible D gene (6 bases). The clonotype comes from a woman aged 18-30 years in good health and CMV-seronegative. Sequencing was carried out using PBMCs. CDR3 coding DNA: TGTGCCAGCGTAAGACAGGCGGCAACTAATGAAAAACTGTTTTTT. Encoded protein: CASVRQAATNEKLFF.